This T cell receptor (beta chain) was obtained from a study of T-cell memory formation after mild COVID-19. V lost 3 bases to trimming and J lost 2 bases; unmatched junction nucleotides: 8. Per the germline V gene, CDR1 is DFQATT and CDR2 is SNEGSKA (reference sequence). The CDR3 covers 15 residues. TCRdb recomputed calls from the 5' RACE reads with MiXCR, one row per CDR3 protein. Altogether some 600,000 distinct CDR3 sequences are present, roughly 17% being singletons, with the ten largest covering about 8.6%. This clonotype originated in an adult woman who had mild COVID-19 (a few samples of this study predate the infection). Cell type and time point are not known. Sequencing was carried out using PBMCs or a T cell subset sorted from them (not recorded which). This rearrangement joins TRBV20-1 to TRBJ2-7; 9 bases match TRBD2. The CDR3 loop is CSARGGSGRTYEQYF. The CDR3 coding sequence is TGCAGTGCTAGGGGGGGGAGCGGGAGGACCTACGAGCAGTACTTC.